This T cell receptor (beta chain) was captured by sequencing in a study of T cell responses to AZD1222 COVID-19 vaccine. Per germline, CDR1 LNHDA and CDR2 SQIVND (reference sequence). The CDR3 is made up of 13 amino acids. Trimming left V 6 bases short and J 1 base short, with 10 bases between. Method: immunoSEQ multiplex PCR; TCRdb's copy keeps in-frame clones and lacks some. The sample carries approximately 89,000 clones, 90% to 95% recorded once. Sequenced here: peripheral blood, sampled 28 days after the second AZD1222 dose. The receptor's source is an adult who received the AZD1222 COVID-19 vaccine. The chain employs TRBV19 and TRBJ2-7; D possibly corresponds to TRBD1 (5 bases). The CDR3 here is CASRPRQSYEQYF. In nucleotides, the CDR3 is TGTGCCAGTAGACCCCGACAGTCCTACGAGCAGTACTTC.